This section outlines one T cell receptor (beta chain) sequence together with its context. In the authors' workflow: By means of reference gene primer amplification, nucleated cell counts were estimated. This table comes from immunoSEQ multiplex PCR, and its TCRdb copy is limited to in-frame clones, with some not included. V, J and clone size were drawn from that table, and D and trimming were deduced from the DNA. Seen here are about 54,000 clones, approximately 88% observed once, and the top ten hold less than 4.5%. The data originate from a study of blood T cell repertoires in COVID-19. Study-level information: Sample material is recorded as cDNA or gDNA derived from T cells, B-cell-depleted T cells, or PBMCs.

Germline CDR1 and CDR2: SGHRS and YFSETQ. The CDR3 sequence is 15 residues long. V shed 0 bases, J shed 8 bases, and the junction held 8 bases outside the gene matches. This clonotype was obtained from a human donor in a cohort sampled during active COVID-19. Sequencing input: peripheral blood. The genes are TRBV5-1 and TRBJ2-1; 7 positions agree with TRBD1. The CDR3 coding sequence is TGCGCCAGCAGCTTGGGACTCAGGGGGATACATGAGCAGTTCTTC. Its protein product is CASSLGLRGIHEQFF. Full variable domain (missing parts from reference TRBV5-1 and TRBJ2-1): KAGVTQTPRYLIKTRGQQVTLSCSPISGHRSVSWYQQTPGQGLQFLFEYFSETQRNKGNFPGRFSGRQFSNSRSEMNVSTLELGDSALYLCASSLGLRGIHEQFFGPGTRLTVL.